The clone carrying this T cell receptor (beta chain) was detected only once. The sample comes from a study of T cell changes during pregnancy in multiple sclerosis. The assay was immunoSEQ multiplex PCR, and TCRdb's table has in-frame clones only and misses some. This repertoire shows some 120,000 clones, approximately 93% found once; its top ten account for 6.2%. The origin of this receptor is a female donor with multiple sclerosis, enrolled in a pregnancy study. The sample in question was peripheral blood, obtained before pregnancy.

This CDR3 is CSVGQGANTEAFF. DNA of the CDR3: TGCAGCGTCGGACAGGGCGCCAACACTGAAGCTTTCTTT. V usage is TRBV29-1 and J usage is TRBJ1-1, with 8 bases aligning to TRBD1. This CDR3 spans 13 amino acids. The germline V gene encodes CDR1 SQVTM and CDR2 ANQGSEA. V dropped 6 bases and J dropped 2; count of bases not matched to a gene: 5.